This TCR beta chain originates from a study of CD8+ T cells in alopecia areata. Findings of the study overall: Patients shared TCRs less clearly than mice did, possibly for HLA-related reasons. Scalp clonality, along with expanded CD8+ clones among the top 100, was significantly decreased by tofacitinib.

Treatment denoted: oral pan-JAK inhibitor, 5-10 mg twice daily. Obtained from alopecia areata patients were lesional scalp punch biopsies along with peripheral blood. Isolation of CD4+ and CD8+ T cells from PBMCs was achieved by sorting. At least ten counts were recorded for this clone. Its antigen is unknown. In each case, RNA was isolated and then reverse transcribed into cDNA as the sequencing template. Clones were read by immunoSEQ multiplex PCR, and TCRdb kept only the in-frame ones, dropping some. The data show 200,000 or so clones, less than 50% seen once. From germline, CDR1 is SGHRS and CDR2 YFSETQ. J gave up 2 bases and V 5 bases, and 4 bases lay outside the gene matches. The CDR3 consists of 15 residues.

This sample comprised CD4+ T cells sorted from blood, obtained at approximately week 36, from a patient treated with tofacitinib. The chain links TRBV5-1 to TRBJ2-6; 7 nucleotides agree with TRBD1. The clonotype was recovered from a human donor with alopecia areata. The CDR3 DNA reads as TGCGCCAGCAGTACAGGGGCAACTGGGGCCAACGTCCTGACTTTC. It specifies CASSTGATGANVLTF.